These T cell receptor beta chains were read from a single sample in a study of beta chain features in type 1 diabetes. The method was immunoSEQ multiplex PCR; TCRdb's version includes in-frame clones alone and lacks a portion of them. The sample lists under 300,000 clones, approximately 8% occurring once. Sequenced input: central memory CD4+ T cells from blood. These receptor sequences come from a woman between 18 and 29 years old in good health. CDR3s include the opening cysteine and the closing phenylalanine or tryptophan. A D gene is named only where the DNA matches it firmly. Rows may omit the clone size; those that give it use once, few, many or a size class.

D: -; J: TRBJ2-7; size: -; V: TRBV18; DNA: TGTGCCAGCTCGCCAAGCATCACGACCTACGAGCAGTACTTC; CDR3: CASSPSITTYEQYF
D: -; J: TRBJ2-1; size: few; V: TRBV5-6; DNA: TGTGCCAGCAGTCGGACTTATTACAATGAGCAGTTCTTC; CDR3: CASSRTYYNEQFF
D: -; J: TRBJ2-5; size: few; V: TRBV7-2; DNA: TGTGCCAGCAGCCAGGACGGCGGACCTGCTATGACCCAGTACTTC; CDR3: CASSQDGGPAMTQYF
D: TRBD1; J: TRBJ2-3; size: -; V: TRBV7-3; DNA: TGTGCCAGCAGCCCCAGACAGGGAACGCAGTATTTT; CDR3: CASSPRQGTQYF
D: TRBD2; J: TRBJ2-7; size: -; V: TRBV30; DNA: TGTGCCTGGAGTCGTTCTCCCCAGGGACTAGCGGGAGGTACCAGCTCCTACGAGCAGTACTTC; CDR3: CAWSRSPQGLAGGTSSYEQYF
D: -; J: TRBJ1-4; size: -; V: TRBV10-3; DNA: TGTGCCATCAGTGAGTCCACGACTGGGAGGGGAAAACTGTTTTTT; CDR3: CAISESTTGRGKLFF
D: -; J: TRBJ2-7; size: -; V: TRBV5-1; DNA: TGCGCCAGCAGCTTGGAACCTAACTACGAGCAGTACTTC; CDR3: CASSLEPNYEQYF
D: -; J: TRBJ2-5; size: few; V: TRBV7-9; DNA: TGTGCCAGCAGCGCAGGGACGGAAGAGACCCAGTACTTC; CDR3: CASSAGTEETQYF
D: -; J: TRBJ1-2; size: -; V: TRBV7-2; DNA: TGTGCCAGCAGCCACTCCTCCTGGCAGGACTATGGCTACACCTTC; CDR3: CASSHSSWQDYGYTF
D: TRBD1; J: TRBJ2-1; size: few; V: TRBV18; DNA: TGTGCCAGCTCACAAGAGACAGGGTGGGACAATGAGCAGTTCTTC; CDR3: CASSQETGWDNEQFF